Presented here are 5 T cell receptor beta chains from one specimen sequenced in a study of T-cell memory formation after mild COVID-19. TCRdb processed the 5' RACE reads anew with MiXCR; each CDR3 protein has one entry. The table lists 150,000 to 200,000 distinct CDR3 sequences, around 15% of them singletons. The material sequenced was PBMCs or a T cell subset sorted from them (not recorded which). These receptors were collected from an adult woman who had mild COVID-19 (a few samples of this study predate the infection). Cell type and time point are not known.

This clonotype was seen ten or more times. This sequence joins TRBV6-2 or TRBV6-3 and TRBJ2-7, with unresolved D. The germline V and J ends were trimmed by 5 bases and 3 bases, with 14 bases remaining between them. This CDR3 has 14 residues. Germline loops: CDR1 MNHEY, CDR2 SVGEGT. The CDR3 sequence is CASSPSFRFYEQYF. The CDR3 nucleotides are TGTGCCAGCAGTCCCTCATTCAGATTCTACGAGCAGTACTTC.

This clonotype was found a few times. The gene calls are TRBV24-1 and TRBJ2-3; 10 positions agree with TRBD2. The CDR3 totals 16 residues. The germline CDR1 and CDR2 sequences are KGHDR and SFDVKD. V was clipped by 0 bases and J by 3 bases; unmatched bases: 2. CDR3 nucleotides: TGTGCCACCAGTGATTTGGAACTAGCGGGGACAGATACGCAGTATTTT. Translated, it gives CATSDLELAGTDTQYF.

A few counts support this clonotype. This rearrangement joins TRBV5-1 to TRBJ2-1, with no clear D. The V and J ends lost 3 bases and 5 bases respectively, with 18 bases between them. CDR3 length: 16 residues. Germline loops: CDR1 SGHRS, CDR2 YFSETQ. The CDR3 region is CASSWADAIANNEQFF. CDR3 sequence (DNA): TGCGCCAGCAGCTGGGCAGACGCCATTGCCAACAATGAGCAGTTCTTC.

This clonotype was picked up a small number of times. The chain employs TRBV29-1 and TRBJ2-7; TRBD1 might be the D (7 bases). Trimming stripped 4 bases from V and 4 bases from J, with 14 bases between. CDR3 length: 13 residues. The germline CDR1 and CDR2 sequences are SQVTM and ANQGSEA. The CDR3 reads CSVVTGEVYEQYF. DNA of the CDR3: TGCAGCGTTGTAACAGGGGAGGTTTACGAGCAGTACTTC.

V is TRBV5-1 and J is TRBJ2-3; D is uncertain. This CDR3 has 15 amino acids. Trimming took 4 bases from V and 0 from J, leaving 12 bases between them. From germline, CDR1 is SGHRS and CDR2 YFSETQ. The CDR3 spells CASSTQTQSTDTQYF. In DNA, the CDR3 is TGCGCCAGCAGCACCCAGACTCAGAGCACAGATACGCAGTATTTT.